What follows are 17 T cell receptor beta chains derived from one specimen sequenced in a study of blood T cell repertoires in COVID-19. The method was immunoSEQ multiplex PCR; TCRdb's version includes in-frame clones alone and lacks a portion of them. The sample lists around 120,000 clones, approximately 90% occurring once. The specimen sequenced was peripheral blood. These receptors all come from a human donor in a cohort sampled during active COVID-19.

The chain employs TRBV28 and TRBJ1-2; 7 positions agree with TRBD1. The germline V gene has CDR1 MDHEN and CDR2 SYDVKM. The length of the CDR3 is 16 residues. V trimming: 5 bases; J trimming: 4 bases; junction bases outside the gene matches: 13. For the CDR3, the DNA is TGTGCCAGCAGTGCCCCTGGACAGGCAACCTTCTATGGCTACACCTTC. This encodes CASSAPGQATFYGYTF.

The chain uses TRBV5-4 and TRBJ2-1, with no clear D. CDR1 and CDR2 (germline): SGHNT, YYREEE (reference sequence). The CDR3 covers 16 residues. The V end lost 4 bases, the J end lost 7 bases, and 21 bases lay between the germline ends. The CDR3 reads CASSGELVLTLNEQFF. Written as DNA, the CDR3 is TGTGCCAGCAGCGGTGAACTTGTCCTTACTCTTAATGAGCAGTTCTTC.

The chain joins TRBV19 to TRBJ1-6; 7 bases are shared with TRBD1. The germline gives CDR1 LNHDA, CDR2 SQIVND (reference sequence). The CDR3 has 15 amino acids. Unmatched junction bases numbered 9, after V lost 5 bases and J lost 8 bases. CDR3 residues: CASSPGAGGYSPLHF. For the CDR3, the DNA is TGTGCCAGTAGTCCAGGGGCAGGGGGGTATTCACCCCTCCACTTT.

This chain connects TRBV25-1 to TRBJ2-3; no clear D gene. The CDR3 is 14 residues long. V lost 1 base to trimming and J lost 5 bases, with 10 bases between them. Germline CDR1 is MGHDK and CDR2 is SYGVNS. DNA of the CDR3: TGTGCCAGCAGTGAATTCTCCGGTAGAGATACGCAGTATTTT. It codes for CASSEFSGRDTQYF.

The chain uses TRBV2 and TRBJ2-5; TRBD2 agrees at 7 bases. This CDR3 comprises 15 residues. Trimming at V came to 3 bases and at J to 3 bases, leaving 7 bases not matched to a gene. In germline, CDR1 is SNHLY, CDR2 FYNNEI. The DNA for the CDR3 is TGTGCCAGCAGTGAGGCCCCTAGCGGTGAAGAGACCCAGTACTTC. Translation: CASSEAPSGEETQYF.

This clone showed up just a few times. The chain couples TRBV27 to TRBJ1-2, with 10 positions matching TRBD1. With V trimmed by 6 bases and J by 8 bases, 6 bases remained unmatched. The CDR3 loop spans 13 amino acids. CDR1 MNHEY and CDR2 SMNVEV come from the germline V gene (reference sequence). CDR3 sequence reads: CASRTGGAGGYTF. The CDR3 DNA reads TGTGCCAGCAGGACAGGGGGCGCGGGAGGCTACACCTTC.

The chain combines TRBV3-1 (or the pseudogene TRBV3-2) with TRBJ2-3; 7 bases match TRBD2. V lost 1 base and J lost 4; bases outside the gene matches: 5. Germline values: CDR1 LGHDT, CDR2 YNNKEL (reference sequence). The CDR3 is made up of 15 amino acids. Written as DNA, the CDR3 is TGTGCCAGCAGCCAAGGGGCCGGGGGGTCAGATACGCAGTATTTT. This sequence encodes CASSQGAGGSDTQYF.

The V and J genes are TRBV29-1 and TRBJ1-5; 11 bases are shared with TRBD1. Germline CDR1 SQVTM, CDR2 ANQGSEA. J gave up 3 bases and V 7 bases, and 11 bases lay outside the gene matches. The CDR3 is 16 amino acids. Here the CDR3 reads CSATTGTGGFNQPQHF. The CDR3 DNA follows: TGCAGCGCAACGACCGGGACAGGGGGTTTCAATCAGCCCCAGCATTTT.

V and J are TRBV5-1 and TRBJ1-3; a possible D gene is TRBD1 (6 bases). Trimming left V 0 bases short and J 4 bases short, with 8 bases between. This CDR3 has 14 amino acids. Germline assignment: CDR1 SGHRS and CDR2 YFSETQ. The CDR3 region has the DNA TGCGCCAGCAGCTTGGACAGGGTCGGAAACACCATATATTTT. Translation gives CASSLDRVGNTIYF.

The V and J genes are TRBV29-1 and TRBJ2-7; 8 nucleotides match TRBD1. The CDR3 has 14 residues. The V gene end was trimmed by 6 bases and the J gene end by 6 bases; junction bases not matched to a gene: 13. Looked up from germline, CDR1 is SQVTM and CDR2 is ANQGSEA. CDR3 nucleotide sequence: TGCAGCGTAACAAGGACAGGGTCAATGGGCGAGCAGTACTTC. It specifies CSVTRTGSMGEQYF.

The chain links TRBV7-9 to TRBJ1-1; D gene ambiguous. The germline V gene encodes CDR1 SEHNR and CDR2 FQNEAQ (reference sequence). CDR3 length: 13 residues. Trimming took off 1 base at V and 7 bases at J, with 10 bases between the two ends. CDR3 amino acids: CASSLGQIDEAFF. DNA of the CDR3: TGTGCCAGCAGCTTAGGGCAGATCGATGAAGCTTTCTTT.

The chain combines TRBV7-2 with TRBJ2-7; 9 bases are shared with TRBD2. The junction had 6 bases not matched to a gene; V was cut back by 4 bases and J by 5 bases. Germline values: CDR1 SGHTA, CDR2 FQGNSA. The length of the CDR3 is 14 residues. The CDR3 here is CASSYQGTSNEQYF. The CDR3, as DNA: TGTGCCAGCAGCTACCAAGGGACTAGCAACGAGCAGTACTTC.

V gene TRBV11-3 combines with J gene TRBJ2-6; 8 bases agree with TRBD1. The CDR3 runs to 16 residues. The ends lost 4 bases at V and 2 bases at J; junction bases unmatched: 4. CDR1 SGHNT and CDR2 YENEEA come from the germline V gene. The CDR3 DNA reads as TGTGCCAGCAGCTCTGGACAGGGTGCTGGGGCCAACGTCCTGACTTTC. Translation gives CASSSGQGAGANVLTF.

The chain carries TRBV15 and TRBJ2-3; perhaps TRBD1 as D (6 bases). Trimming took 0 bases from V and 5 from J, leaving 9 bases between them. There are 14 residues in the CDR3. The germline gives CDR1 LNHNV, CDR2 YYDKDF (reference sequence). The CDR3 nucleotides are TGTGCCACCAGCAGAGATTACAGGGAAGATACGCAGTATTTT. It translates to CATSRDYREDTQYF.

V gene TRBV30 combines with J gene TRBJ1-1; D might be TRBD1 (6 bases). Germline loops: CDR1 GTSNPN, CDR2 SVGIG (reference sequence). V lost 2 bases and J lost 7, with 17 bases in between. The CDR3 consists of 14 residues. Here the CDR3 reads CAWSKGSGAGEAFF. CDR3 nucleotide sequence: TGTGCCTGGAGTAAGGGGTCAGGGGCGGGTGAAGCTTTCTTT.

The J gene is TRBJ2-5, the V gene TRBV5-8; tentatively, D is TRBD2 (6 bases). V lost 1 base and J lost 9, with 19 bases in between. The length of the CDR3 is 15 residues. Germline V gene data show CDR1 as SGHTS and CDR2 as YDEGEE. In DNA, the CDR3 is TGTGCCAGCAGCTTGAGGGCGCGGGATCCCGCAGCCCAGTACTTC. Its protein is CASSLRARDPAAQYF.

The chain carries TRBV27 and TRBJ1-1; D is possibly TRBD1 (6 bases). The CDR3 consists of 12 residues. V was clipped by 5 bases and J by 11 bases, with 15 bases between them. The V gene's germline CDR1 is MNHEY and CDR2 SMNVEV (reference sequence). The CDR3, as DNA: TGTGCCAGCAGTGCCTCACAGGGAGTCGCTTTCTTT. It specifies CASSASQGVAFF.